The 24 T cell receptor beta chains given below trace back to one sample, sequenced in a study of T cells in Graves' hyperthyroidism and ophthalmopathy. Amplified TCR beta CDR3 regions derived from RNA transcripts. The primer set for the first-round RT-PCR of the TCR CDR3 was HTBI. TCRdb re-called the multiplex PCR reads with MiXCR, one entry per CDR3 protein. This sample has about 400,000 distinct CDR3 sequences, with around 25% found just once. Material: blood. The receptors were sampled from a man aged 45 to 65 with Graves' hyperthyroidism.

This clonotype was counted between two and nine times. V is TRBV6-1 and J is TRBJ2-7; TRBD2 matches 8 bases. The CDR3 runs to 16 residues. The germline V gene encodes CDR1 MNHNS and CDR2 SASEGT. Trimming cost V 2 bases and J 1 base; bases outside gene matches: 7. CDR3 in DNA: TGTGCCAGCAGTGAACTCTGGCGGGAGGAATCCTACGAGCAGTACTTC. This codes for CASSELWREESYEQYF.

There are many counts of this clonotype. The chain couples TRBV3-1 to TRBJ2-3, with D possibly matching TRBD1 (5 bases). Germline V CDR1 and CDR2: LGHDT, YNNKEL (reference sequence). This CDR3 region has 13 residues. The V and J ends lost 5 bases and 2 bases respectively, with 8 bases between them. This CDR3 is CASSEGVTDTQYF. For the CDR3, the DNA is TGTGCCAGCAGCGAAGGGGTCACAGATACGCAGTATTTT.

The genes are TRBV28 and TRBJ1-2; D may be TRBD1 (5 bases). The CDR3 has 15 amino acids. The germline V gene encodes CDR1 MDHEN and CDR2 SYDVKM. V shed 7 bases and J shed 4 bases, with 19 bases lying between them. CDR3 nucleotides: TGTGCCAGCACCCTTGACAGCACATACTTCTATGGCTACACCTTC. This encodes CASTLDSTYFYGYTF.

A note on this clonotype: The junction differs from germline at one of its ends, possibly a read error. The chain carries TRBV24-1 and TRBJ2-1, with D perhaps TRBD1 or TRBD2 (7 bases each). Germline-derived CDR1 and CDR2 are KGHDR and SFDVKD. The CDR3 has 17 amino acids. The CDR3 DNA follows: TGTGCCACCAGTGATCCCAGGGGGAGGGCCAAAGGAAATGGGCAGTTCTTC. Protein sequence: CATSDPRGRAKGNGQFF.

The chain joins TRBV24-1 to TRBJ2-1; D might be TRBD2 (6 bases). The germline V gene encodes CDR1 KGHDR and CDR2 SFDVKD. The CDR3 sequence is 14 residues long. Trimming took off 5 bases at V and 3 bases at J, with 10 bases between the two ends. The CDR3 nucleotides are TGTGCCACCAGTGCGGGAGTAAACTACAATGAGCAGTTCTTC. Amino acid sequence: CATSAGVNYNEQFF.

The chain employs TRBV7-2 and TRBJ2-5; 9 bases fit TRBD2. Looked up from germline, CDR1 is SGHTA and CDR2 is FQGNSA. V trimming: 3 bases; J trimming: 4 bases; junction bases outside the gene matches: 9. The CDR3 is 16 residues long. CDR3 in amino acids: CASSFLGGGLAETQYF. CDR3 DNA sequence: TGTGCCAGCAGCTTTTTAGGGGGGGGACTAGCAGAGACCCAGTACTTC.

Points on this clonotype: Relative to the germline gene, one junction end is altered; a read error may explain this. V and J are TRBV3-1 and TRBJ2-5; D remains unclear. The CDR3 covers 15 residues. CDR1 is LGHDT and CDR2 is YNNKEL in the germline V gene (reference sequence). The CDR3 is CAGSQGQLYQETQYF. The DNA for the CDR3 is TGTGCCGGCAGCCAAGGTCAATTGTACCAAGAGACCCAGTACTTC.

The V and J genes are TRBV7-3 and TRBJ2-1; 16 positions match TRBD2. The CDR3 is made up of 19 amino acids. After removal of 7 bases from V and 0 bases from J, the junction contained 9 bases not matched to a gene. The germline V gene encodes CDR1 SGHTA and CDR2 FQGTGA. DNA for the CDR3: TGTGCCAGCATCAAACCGGGACTAGCGGGAGGGTTCTCCTACAATGAGCAGTTCTTC. Residues: CASIKPGLAGGFSYNEQFF.

The sample holds a few counts of this clonotype. This chain uses TRBV4-1 with TRBJ2-3; a weak D match, TRBD2 (5 bases). V was cut by 0 bases and J by 0 bases, with 7 bases left in between. The CDR3 consists of 15 residues. Germline V gene lookup returns CDR1 MGHRA and CDR2 YSYEKL. Written as DNA, the CDR3 is TGCGCCAGCAGCCAAGATAAGCGGAGCACAGATACGCAGTATTTT. Amino acids: CASSQDKRSTDTQYF.

For this clonotype: An end of the junction differs from the germline gene, which may be a read error. CDR3 in amino acids: CASSISRGSSETLYF. The DNA for the CDR3 is TGTGCCAGCAGTATCAGCAGGGGGTCGTCAGAGACCCTGTACTTC. The chain couples TRBV11-3 to TRBJ2-5; 7 nucleotides agree with TRBD1. The CDR3 has 15 amino acids. From germline, CDR1 is SGHNT and CDR2 YENEEA.

This clonotype was observed many times. This rearrangement joins TRBV27 to TRBJ1-1, with 7 bases matching TRBD1. CDR1 is MNHEY, CDR2 SMNVEV, per germline (reference sequence). The CDR3 runs to 14 residues. V shed 0 bases and J 6 bases; nucleotides not matched to a gene: 4. CDR3 region: CASSLSMGTAEAFF. The CDR3 nucleotides read TGTGCCAGCAGTTTATCGATGGGGACAGCTGAAGCTTTCTTT.

This clonotype was counted ten times or more. The V and J genes are TRBV12-3 or TRBV12-4 and TRBJ1-1; D gene uncertain. Between the trimmed V and J ends, which lost 8 bases and 1 base, there was a span of 5 bases. The CDR3 runs 11 residues. CDR3 DNA: TGTGCCAGCGCCAAGAACACTGAAGCTTTCTTT. Amino acid sequence: CASAKNTEAFF.

This clonotype has just a few counts. This chain uses TRBV2 with TRBJ1-2; 9 bases align to TRBD1. The CDR3 is 14 residues long. Germline values: CDR1 SNHLY, CDR2 FYNNEI. Trimming cost V 6 bases and J 4 bases; bases outside gene matches: 6. The CDR3 DNA reads TGTGCCAGCAGGAAGATGACAGGGGGCTATGGCTACACCTTC. Protein product: CASRKMTGGYGYTF. The full variable domain, its missing parts supplied by reference TRBV2 and TRBJ1-2, is EPEVTQTPSHQVTQMGQEVILRCVPISNHLYFYWYRQILGQKVEFLVSFYNNEISEKSEIFDDQFSVERPDGSNFTLKIRSTKLEDSAMYFCASRKMTGGYGYTFGSGTRLTVV.

The sample holds a few counts of this clonotype. The CDR3 region is CSVPDRPETQYF. The CDR3, as DNA: TGCAGCGTACCGGACAGGCCGGAGACCCAGTACTTC. The chain uses TRBV29-1 and TRBJ2-5; 7 nucleotides agree with TRBD1. Losses at the gene ends were 6 bases for V and 5 bases for J; bases not matched to a gene: 6. Per germline, CDR1 SQVTM and CDR2 ANQGSEA. The CDR3 has 12 amino acids.

The chain employs TRBV12-3 or TRBV12-4 and TRBJ2-7; maybe TRBD1 (5 bases). This CDR3 is 12 amino acids long. Trimming pared 6 bases from V and 4 bases from J, leaving 10 bases between. CDR3 sequence reads: CASRKQAYEQYF. CDR3 nucleotide sequence: TGTGCCAGCAGGAAACAGGCGTACGAGCAGTACTTC.

The rearrangement links TRBV20-1 to TRBJ2-2, with D uncertain. The CDR3 is 17 amino acids. CDR1 is DFQATT, CDR2 SNEGSKA, per germline (reference sequence). Deletions cut 3 bases from V and 0 bases from J, with 17 bases between. For the CDR3, the DNA is TGCAGTGCTAGCCTCTCGGCCCCCACGGCGAACACCGGGGAGCTGTTTTTT. Amino acids: CSASLSAPTANTGELFF.

This clonotype was observed a few times. This chain connects TRBV24-1 to TRBJ2-3; TRBD1 agrees at 9 bases. Germline lookup yields CDR1 KGHDR and CDR2 SFDVKD. V lost 10 bases, J lost 0 bases, and 4 bases stayed unmatched. The CDR3 is 14 amino acids. The CDR3 nucleotides are TGTGCCACAGGACAGGGGACCAGCACAGATACGCAGTATTTT. As protein: CATGQGTSTDTQYF.

The rearrangement uses TRBV7-3 and TRBJ2-2; possible D gene TRBD2, 5 bases. CDR1 and CDR2 from the germline V gene are SGHTA and FQGTGA. There are 15 residues in the CDR3. Deletions cut 0 bases from V and 4 bases from J, with 9 bases between. The CDR3 bases are TGTGCCAGCAGCTTAACATCGGGATCCACCGGGGAGCTGTTTTTT. As protein: CASSLTSGSTGELFF.

A few counts support this clonotype. At one boundary the junction diverges from the germline segment, which might be a read error. The chain links TRBV11-3 to TRBJ2-5; 8 positions agree with TRBD1. In germline, CDR1 is SGHNT, CDR2 YENEEA. CDR3 length: 16 residues. CDR3: CANSLELGQGDQTQYF. Here the CDR3 DNA reads TGTGCCAACAGCTTAGAACTCGGACAGGGTGATCAGACCCAGTACTTC. Filled out from reference TRBV11-3 and TRBJ2-5, the complete variable domain reads EAGVVQSPRYKIIEKKQPVAFWCNPISGHNTLYWYLQNLGQGPELLIRYENEEAVDDSQLPKDRFSAERLKGVDSTLKIQPAELGDSAVYLCANSLELGQGDQTQYFGPGTRLLVL.

The chain joins TRBV11-2 to TRBJ2-7; possibly TRBD1 or TRBD2 for D (5 bases each). V shed 0 bases and J shed 2 bases, with 8 bases lying between them. CDR3 length equals 14 residues. Germline V gene sequence: CDR1 SGHAT, CDR2 FQNNGV. The CDR3 spells CASSLDGTTYEQYF. The CDR3 DNA reads as TGTGCCAGCAGCTTAGATGGGACCACCTACGAGCAGTACTTC.

This chain links TRBV27 with TRBJ2-2; D call uncertain. This CDR3 contains 17 residues. Trimming took 4 bases from V and 1 from J, leaving 16 bases between them. Germline values: CDR1 MNHEY, CDR2 SMNVEV (reference sequence). CDR3 sequence: CASSYSLTQLNTGELFF. The CDR3 coding sequence is TGTGCCAGCAGTTACTCGTTGACACAACTGAACACCGGGGAGCTGTTTTTT.

The chain carries TRBV7-2 and TRBJ2-1; tentative D call: TRBD2 (6 bases). Germline assignment: CDR1 SGHTA and CDR2 FQGNSA. V lost 7 bases, J lost 3 bases, and 13 bases lay in between. The CDR3 contains 14 residues. The CDR3 DNA is TGTGCCAGCACCTCGGGCGGGGTCTACAATGAGCAGTTCTTC. It is translated as CASTSGGVYNEQFF.

This clonotype was seen a single time. The chain has TRBV4-1 and TRBJ1-5; D may be TRBD1 (5 bases). Germline V CDR1 and CDR2: MGHRA, YSYEKL. V shed 0 bases and J shed 6 bases, with 12 bases lying between them. This CDR3 has 15 residues. The CDR3 DNA follows: TGCGCCAGCAGCCAAGATGGGGGGGTTGGTCAGCCCCAGCATTTT. It specifies CASSQDGGVGQPQHF.

In its sample, this clonotype was seen a few times. The chain recombines TRBV11-2 with TRBJ1-1, with D possibly matching TRBD1 (6 bases). V shed 5 bases and J shed 1 base, with 14 bases lying between them. Per germline, CDR1 SGHAT and CDR2 FQNNGV. CDR3 length equals 15 residues. This CDR3 reads CASSPSTGQNTEAFF. CDR3 in DNA: TGTGCCAGCAGCCCCTCGACAGGACAGAACACTGAAGCTTTCTTT.